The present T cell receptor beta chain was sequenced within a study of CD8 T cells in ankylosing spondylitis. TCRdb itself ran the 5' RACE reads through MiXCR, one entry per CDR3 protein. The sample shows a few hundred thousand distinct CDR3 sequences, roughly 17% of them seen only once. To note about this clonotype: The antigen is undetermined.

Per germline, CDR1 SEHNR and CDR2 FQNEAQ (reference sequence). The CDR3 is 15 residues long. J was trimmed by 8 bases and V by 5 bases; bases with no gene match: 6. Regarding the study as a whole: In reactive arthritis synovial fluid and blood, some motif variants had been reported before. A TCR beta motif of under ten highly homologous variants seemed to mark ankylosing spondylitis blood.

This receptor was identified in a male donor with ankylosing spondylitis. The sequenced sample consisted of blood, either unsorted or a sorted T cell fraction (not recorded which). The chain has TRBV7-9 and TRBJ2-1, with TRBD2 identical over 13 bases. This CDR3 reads CASSPGLAGNDEQFF. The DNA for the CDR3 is TGTGCCAGCAGCCCGGGACTAGCGGGAAACGATGAGCAGTTCTTC.